Below are 19 T cell receptor beta chains sequenced from a single sample in a study of identical twins. TCRdb ran MiXCR on the 5' RACE reads and lists one entry per CDR3 protein. The sample has approximately 230,000 distinct CDR3 sequences, about 14% seen once; the top ten hold around 9%. The sequenced sample consisted of memory (CD45RO+) T cells sorted from blood. All receptors derive from a woman under 30 in good health.

A few counts support this clonotype. The chain joins TRBV12-3 or TRBV12-4 to TRBJ2-1; 10 bases match TRBD1. The CDR3 has 15 residues. V was pared by 3 bases and J by 7 bases, with 6 bases of the junction left unmatched. CDR3 region: CASSLGQGRMNEQFF. The CDR3 DNA follows: TGTGCCAGCAGTTTGGGACAGGGGAGGATGAATGAGCAGTTCTTC.

The chain uses TRBV12-3 or TRBV12-4 and TRBJ2-1, with 8 bases fitting TRBD2. V was pared by 2 bases and J by 2 bases, with 2 bases of the junction left unmatched. This CDR3 spans 15 amino acids. The CDR3 is CASSLIAGTYNEQFF. CDR3 nucleotide sequence: TGTGCCAGCAGTTTAATAGCGGGGACCTACAATGAGCAGTTCTTC.

The sample holds many counts of this clonotype. This chain joins TRBV6-5 and TRBJ2-3; 10 bases fit TRBD2. The germline gives CDR1 MNHEY, CDR2 SVGAGI. With 2 bases clipped from V and 2 bases from J, the junction kept 4 bases outside the gene matches. This CDR3 is built from 16 residues. CDR3 nucleotides: TGTGCCAGCAGTTACAGCGGGAGGGCCACCACAGATACGCAGTATTTT. It yields the protein CASSYSGRATTDTQYF.

This chain uses TRBV28 with TRBJ1-5; 9 bases fit TRBD1. This CDR3 comprises 14 residues. After removal of 5 bases from V and 5 bases from J, the junction contained 4 bases not matched to a gene. Germline lookup yields CDR1 MDHEN and CDR2 SYDVKM. CDR3 DNA: TGTGCCAGCAGTAGACAGGGGGGATATCAGCCCCAGCATTTT. Translating it yields CASSRQGGYQPQHF.

CDR3 protein: CSAPRLAYSYEQYF. The DNA of the CDR3 is TGCAGTGCTCCCCGACTAGCGTACTCCTACGAGCAGTACTTC. The chain uses TRBV20-1 and TRBJ2-7, with 8 bases that match TRBD2. The CDR3 contains 14 residues. The trim removed 5 bases at V and 0 bases at J, leaving 6 bases unmatched. The germline gives CDR1 DFQATT, CDR2 SNEGSKA (reference sequence).

This clonotype was detected only a few times. This chain joins TRBV2 and TRBJ2-7; D gene unclear. Germline assignment: CDR1 SNHLY and CDR2 FYNNEI. The CDR3 is 11 residues long. V dropped 6 bases and J dropped 9 bases, with 12 bases sitting between them. For the CDR3, the DNA is TGTGCCAGCAGGAACTGGTTAGGGCAGTACTTC. It is translated as CASRNWLGQYF.

This rearrangement joins TRBV20-1 to TRBJ2-7, with a tentative D call TRBD1 (6 bases). Per germline, CDR1 DFQATT and CDR2 SNEGSKA (reference sequence). The CDR3 extends over 12 amino acids. With 6 bases removed from V and 6 bases from J, the gap between germline ends came to 15 bases. Here the CDR3 reads CSAEPQGLEQYF. The DNA of the CDR3 is TGCAGTGCCGAACCGCAGGGGCTCGAGCAGTACTTC.

The gene calls are TRBV11-2 and TRBJ2-7, with TRBD2 matching 7 bases. The length of the CDR3 is 15 residues. Germline values: CDR1 SGHAT, CDR2 FQNNGV. V gave up 7 bases and J gave up 3 bases; unmatched junction bases: 12. The DNA for the CDR3 is TGTGCCAGCACCCGGAGGCTAGCGGCGGACTACGAGCAGTACTTC. It specifies CASTRRLAADYEQYF.

This chain connects TRBV29-1 to TRBJ2-4; D uncertain. Trimming stripped 4 bases from V and 0 bases from J, with 10 bases between. The CDR3 spans 14 residues. Per the germline V gene, CDR1 is SQVTM and CDR2 is ANQGSEA. CDR3 in amino acids: CSVAPGLAKNIQYF. CDR3 DNA: TGCAGCGTTGCCCCAGGATTAGCCAAAAACATTCAGTACTTC.

The CDR3 sequence is CASSFEPGRATGELFF. The CDR3 nucleotides are TGTGCCAGCAGCTTCGAACCGGGCAGAGCCACCGGGGAGCTGTTTTTT. The chain has TRBV5-4 and TRBJ2-2; D ambiguous. V lost 2 bases, J lost 4 bases, and 15 bases lay in between. Per the germline V gene, CDR1 is SGHNT and CDR2 is YYREEE (reference sequence). The CDR3 is 16 residues long.

Only a few counts were recorded for this clonotype. J is TRBJ1-1 and V is TRBV5-1; no clear D. Germline V gene sequence: CDR1 SGHRS, CDR2 YFSETQ. Trimming shortened V by 6 bases and J by 1 base, and 10 bases separated the two germline ends. The CDR3 consists of 13 residues. This CDR3 is CASTPRENTEAFF. The CDR3 DNA reads as TGCGCCAGCACCCCGAGGGAGAACACTGAAGCTTTCTTT. The full variable domain, in which reference TRBV5-1 and TRBJ1-1 provide the parts outside the CDR3, is KAGVTQTPRYLIKTRGQQVTLSCSPISGHRSVSWYQQTPGQGLQFLFEYFSETQRNKGNFPGRFSGRQFSNSRSEMNVSTLELGDSALYLCASTPRENTEAFFGQGTRLTVV.

This clonotype was observed a handful of times. The DNA for the CDR3 is TGCAGTGCTAGAGATGGGAACAATGAGCAGTTCTTC. Protein product: CSARDGNNEQFF. The chain joins TRBV20-1 to TRBJ2-1; D is unclear. Looked up from germline, CDR1 is DFQATT and CDR2 is SNEGSKA (reference sequence). The CDR3 consists of 12 residues. V was trimmed by 0 bases and J by 5 bases, leaving 5 bases between them.

This chain links TRBV2 with TRBJ1-6; D gene ambiguous. The CDR3 consists of 12 residues. Germline CDR1 and CDR2: SNHLY and FYNNEI. The V end lost 6 bases, the J end lost 11 bases, and 11 bases lay between the germline ends. CDR3 nucleotide sequence: TGTGCCAGCAGCGCCGAGAGTGCACCCCTCCACTTT. Its protein is CASSAESAPLHF.

The chain uses TRBV5-1 and TRBJ2-1, with 8 bases that match TRBD2. After removal of 4 bases from V and 1 base from J, the junction contained 10 bases not matched to a gene. The CDR3 covers 17 residues. CDR1 and CDR2 (germline): SGHRS, YFSETQ. This CDR3 is CASSAGATSGSYNEQFF. The CDR3, as DNA: TGCGCCAGCAGCGCCGGCGCCACTAGCGGATCCTACAATGAGCAGTTCTTC.

This clonotype showed up just a few times. The rearrangement links TRBV7-9 to TRBJ2-7; D unclear. CDR3 size: 14 residues. V shed 3 bases and J shed 6 bases, with 15 bases lying between them. Germline CDR1 SEHNR, CDR2 FQNEAQ (reference sequence). The CDR3 spells CASSLIVGSGEQYF. The CDR3 nucleotides are TGTGCCAGCAGCTTGATAGTGGGATCGGGCGAGCAGTACTTC.

The rearrangement uses TRBV12-5 and TRBJ2-1, with 10 nucleotides matching TRBD2. This CDR3 has 16 amino acids. Trimming cost V 5 bases and J 1 base; bases outside gene matches: 5. Germline V gene lookup returns CDR1 LGHNT and CDR2 FRNRAP. For the CDR3, the DNA is TGTGCTAGTGGTCCCGGACTAGCGGAATCCTACAATGAGCAGTTCTTC. Amino acids: CASGPGLAESYNEQFF.

At least ten counts were recorded for this clonotype. The chain combines TRBV12-3 or TRBV12-4 with TRBJ1-1; the D gene is possibly TRBD1 (5 bases). Trimming shortened V by 3 bases and J by 2 bases, and 10 bases separated the two germline ends. This CDR3 region has 14 residues. Here the CDR3 reads CASSFGRANTEAFF. CDR3 sequence (DNA): TGTGCCAGCAGTTTCGGCAGGGCTAACACTGAAGCTTTCTTT.

J is TRBJ2-2 and V is TRBV5-4, with D possibly TRBD1 on 6 matching bases. CDR1 is SGHNT, CDR2 YYREEE, per germline (reference sequence). Trimming cost V 5 bases and J 13 bases, with 18 bases left between them. The CDR3 is 13 amino acids. CDR3: CASRDEGGRTLFF. DNA for the CDR3: TGTGCCAGCAGGGACGAAGGGGGTCGCACGCTGTTTTTT.

This clonotype has just a few counts. This chain joins TRBV5-1 and TRBJ2-3; TRBD2 aligns across 10 bases. Germline CDR1 is SGHRS and CDR2 is YFSETQ. The CDR3 has 16 amino acids. V was clipped by 1 base and J by 2 bases; unmatched bases: 4. CDR3 DNA sequence: TGCGCCAGCAGCTTGAATAGCGGGGGGTTCACAGATACGCAGTATTTT. Amino acids: CASSLNSGGFTDTQYF.